This entry is about one T cell receptor (beta chain). The protocol was immunoSEQ multiplex PCR, while the TCRdb copy is restricted to in-frame clones and leaves out a portion. This sample has approximately 360,000 clones, with approximately 90% found just once. Germline V CDR1 and CDR2: SGDLS, YYNGEE. CDR3 length: 15 amino acids. V gave up 0 bases and J gave up 7 bases, with 14 bases separating them. This record comes from a study of blood T cell repertoires in COVID-19. For the study at large: From T cells, B-cell-depleted T cells, or PBMCs came the material, which was cDNA or gDNA.

Sequenced: PBMCs or T cells enriched from blood (not recorded which). The source is a woman aged 25 to 39 with acute COVID-19. This rearrangement joins TRBV9 to TRBJ2-1, with a tentative D call TRBD1 (5 bases). CDR3 amino acids: CASSVEGNGDNEQFF. The CDR3, as DNA: TGTGCCAGCAGCGTAGAGGGGAATGGGGATAATGAGCAGTTCTTC. Full variable domain (remainder filled in from reference TRBV9 and TRBJ2-1): DSGVTQTPKHLITATGQRVTLRCSPRSGDLSVYWYQQSLDQGLQFLIQYYNGEERAKGNILERFSAQQFPDLHSELNLSSLELGDSALYFCASSVEGNGDNEQFFGPGTRLTVL.